Listed here is a single T cell receptor beta chain. There are a few counts of this clone. It has no known antigen specificity. No qualities accompany the bases; no much larger clone lies one base away. Whole blood was collected in K2EDTA tubes by collaborating institutions according to the institutions' own protocols. For TCRbeta analysis, collaborators shipped samples as frozen whole blood, isolated PBMCs, or DNA extracted from either of those sample types. The source of the sample is a study of blood T cell repertoires in COVID-19 (dated by TCRdb to about 2020). The study in broad terms: Samples covering the acute and convalescent phases of COVID-19 were provided by collaborators in the United States, Italy and Spain. The repertoires were made available in a free public database intended to serve as a resource for research on the immune response to SARS-CoV-2. The prospective study material was composed of cDNA or gDNA derived from T cells, B-cell-depleted T cells, or PBMCs. Nearly every sample came with metadata listing a de-identified subject ID, COVID-19 status, age in years and sex. Samples came from the ongoing ImmuneRACE study (first 160 participants) plus 1,254 subjects from 6 global collaborators. Where available, HLA class I and class II types were taken from metadata supplied by the sample provider and were not determined by assay-based typing. Subjects who had been exposed to COVID-19, were actively infected with it, or had recovered from it provided the deeply sampled blood TCRbeta repertoires that made up the dataset.

Summary of the overall study and its limitations: The quantity of clinical and demographic metadata differed by source and by participant and was supplied without curation.

The CDR3 has 14 amino acids, counting the end cysteine and phenylalanine. The read is trimmed to its CDR3 DNA, 42 bases read in frame from base 1. Germline trimming: 6 bases from V, 11 bases from J; junction bases outside gene matches: 12. The germline V gene provides CDR1 SGHAT and CDR2 FQNNGV. TCRbeta CDR3 regions were amplified from genomic DNA using the immunoSEQ Assay, a bias-controlled multiplex PCR. The authors' pipeline ran thus. Nucleated cell counts per sample were estimated from amplification of reference gene primers within the assay. To quantify the absolute abundance of each unique TCRbeta CDR3 rearrangement, sequence reads were collapsed and filtered. For each sample, productive Simpson clonality was calculated as the square root of Simpson's diversity index across productive rearrangements. The table was pulled from immuneACCESS by TCRdb, which kept in-frame rearrangements only. Such tables lose some clones; where checked, under half of the loss comes from unresolved V genes, and the rest has no known cause. That table furnishes V, J and clone size, whereas the DNA furnished D and trimming. The sample profile shows some 100,000 clones; almost 90% of them were found once. Of the sample, roughly 1.5% is held by the ten largest clones.

The source material was peripheral blood. The V and J segments used are TRBV11-2 and TRBJ2-3, and TRBD2 aligns with 9 junction nucleotides. The receptor was isolated from a human donor with active COVID-19. The donor label of this sample is uncertain. The nucleotides are TGTGCCAGCAGGGTAGCGGGGGTGGTTGGACAGCAGTATTTT. This sequence encodes CASRVAGVVGQQYF.